This T cell receptor beta chain was recorded in a study of blood T cell repertoires in COVID-19. Background on the study: Acute and convalescent COVID-19 samples came from the United States, Italy and Spain. The analysed material was cDNA or gDNA that came from T cells, B-cell-depleted T cells, or PBMCs.

Data came from immunoSEQ multiplex PCR; TCRdb stores just in-frame clones and leaves some out. The sample records tens of thousands of clones, roughly 87% being singletons. Germline CDR1 and CDR2: MRHNA and SNTAGT. The V gene end was trimmed by 8 bases and the J gene end by 9 bases; junction bases not matched to a gene: 5. The CDR3 extends over 13 amino acids. Enrolled during active infection, Seattle patients were then followed longitudinally. This clone has just one count. This sequence originates from a man in his forties or fifties with COVID-19, enrolled during active disease. The sequenced sample consisted of peripheral blood. The chain uses TRBV6-4 and TRBJ2-1; 12 bases align to TRBD2. CDR3 DNA sequence: TGTGCCAGCGGGACTAGCGGGCTCGGTGAGCAGTTCTTC. It yields the protein CASGTSGLGEQFF.